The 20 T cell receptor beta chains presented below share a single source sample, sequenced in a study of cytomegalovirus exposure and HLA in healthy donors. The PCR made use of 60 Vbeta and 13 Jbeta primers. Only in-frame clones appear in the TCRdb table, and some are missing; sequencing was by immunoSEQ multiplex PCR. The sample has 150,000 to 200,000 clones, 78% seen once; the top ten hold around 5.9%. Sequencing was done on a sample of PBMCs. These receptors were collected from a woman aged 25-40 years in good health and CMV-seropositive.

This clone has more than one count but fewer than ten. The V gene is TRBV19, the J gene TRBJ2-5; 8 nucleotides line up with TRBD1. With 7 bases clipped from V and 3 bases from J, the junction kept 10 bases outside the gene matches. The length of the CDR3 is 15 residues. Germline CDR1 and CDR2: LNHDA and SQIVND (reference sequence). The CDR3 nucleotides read TGTGCCAGTACCGCCCAGGGGGCGCTGGAAGAGACCCAGTACTTC. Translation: CASTAQGALEETQYF. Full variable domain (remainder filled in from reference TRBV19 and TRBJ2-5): DGGITQSPKYLFRKEGQNVTLSCEQNLNHDAMYWYRQDPGQGLRLIYYSQIVNDFQKGDIAEGYSVSREKKESFPLTVTSAQKNPTAFYLCASTAQGALEETQYFGPGTRLLVL.

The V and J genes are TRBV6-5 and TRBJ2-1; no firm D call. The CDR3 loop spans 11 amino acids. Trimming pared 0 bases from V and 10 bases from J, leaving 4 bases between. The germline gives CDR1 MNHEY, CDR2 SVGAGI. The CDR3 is CASSYSGEQFF. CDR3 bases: TGTGCCAGCAGTTACTCCGGGGAGCAGTTCTTC.

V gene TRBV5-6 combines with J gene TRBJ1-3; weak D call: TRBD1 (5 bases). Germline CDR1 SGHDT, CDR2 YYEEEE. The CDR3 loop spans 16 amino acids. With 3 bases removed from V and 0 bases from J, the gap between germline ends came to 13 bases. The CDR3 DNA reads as TGTGCCAGCAGCTGGCGGGGGACCAGCTCTGGAAACACCATATATTTT. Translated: CASSWRGTSSGNTIYF.

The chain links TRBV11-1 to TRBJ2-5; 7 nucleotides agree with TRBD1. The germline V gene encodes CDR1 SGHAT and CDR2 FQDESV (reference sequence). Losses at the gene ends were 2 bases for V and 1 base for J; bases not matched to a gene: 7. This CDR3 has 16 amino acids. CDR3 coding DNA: TGTGCCAGCAGCTTAACCAGGGGGAGAACCCAAGAGACCCAGTACTTC. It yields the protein CASSLTRGRTQETQYF. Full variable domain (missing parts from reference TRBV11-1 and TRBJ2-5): EAEVAQSPRYKITEKSQAVAFWCDPISGHATLYWYRQILGQGPELLVQFQDESVVDDSQLPKDRFSAERLKGVDSTLKIQPAELGDSAMYLCASSLTRGRTQETQYFGPGTRLLVL.

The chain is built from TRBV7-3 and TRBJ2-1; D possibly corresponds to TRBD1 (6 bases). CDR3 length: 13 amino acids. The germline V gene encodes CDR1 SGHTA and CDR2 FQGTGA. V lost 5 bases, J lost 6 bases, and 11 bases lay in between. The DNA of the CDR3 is TGTGCCAGCAGCCCAGGGGATTTCAATGAGCAGTTCTTC. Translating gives CASSPGDFNEQFF.

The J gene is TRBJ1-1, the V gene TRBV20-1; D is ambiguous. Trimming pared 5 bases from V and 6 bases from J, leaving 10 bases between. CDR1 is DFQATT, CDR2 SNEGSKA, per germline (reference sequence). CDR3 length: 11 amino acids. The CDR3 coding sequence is TGCAGTGCTTCCCTCCAGGCTGAAGCTTTCTTT. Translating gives CSASLQAEAFF.

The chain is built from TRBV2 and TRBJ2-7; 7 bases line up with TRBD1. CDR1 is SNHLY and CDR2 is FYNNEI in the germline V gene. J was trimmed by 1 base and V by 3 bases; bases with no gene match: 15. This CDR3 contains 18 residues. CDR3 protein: CASSDPQPLTGLSYEQYF. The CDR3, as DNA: TGTGCCAGCAGTGACCCCCAACCCCTGACAGGGCTTTCCTACGAGCAGTACTTC.

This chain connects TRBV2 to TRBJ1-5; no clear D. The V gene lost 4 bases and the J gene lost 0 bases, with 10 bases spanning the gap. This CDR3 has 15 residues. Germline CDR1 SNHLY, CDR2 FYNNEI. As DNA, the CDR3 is TGTGCCAGCAGTGTGCCGGGTGATAGCAATCAGCCCCAGCATTTT. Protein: CASSVPGDSNQPQHF.

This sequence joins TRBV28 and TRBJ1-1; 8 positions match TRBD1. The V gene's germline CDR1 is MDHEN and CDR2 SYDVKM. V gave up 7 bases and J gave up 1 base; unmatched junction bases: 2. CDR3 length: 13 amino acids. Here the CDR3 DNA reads TGTGCCAGCACGGGACAGGAGAACACTGAAGCTTTCTTT. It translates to CASTGQENTEAFF.

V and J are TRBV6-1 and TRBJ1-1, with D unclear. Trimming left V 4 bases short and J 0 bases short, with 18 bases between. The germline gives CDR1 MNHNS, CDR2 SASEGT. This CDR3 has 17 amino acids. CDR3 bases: TGTGCCAGCAGTGTACGTCCTTTTCAGGTCATGAACACTGAAGCTTTCTTT. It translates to CASSVRPFQVMNTEAFF.

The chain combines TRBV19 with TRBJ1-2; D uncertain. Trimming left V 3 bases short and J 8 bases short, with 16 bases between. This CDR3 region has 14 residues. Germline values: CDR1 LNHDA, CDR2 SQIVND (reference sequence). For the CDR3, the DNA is TGTGCCAGTAGTATGGCGGGAGCCTATGAGGGCTACACCTTC. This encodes CASSMAGAYEGYTF.

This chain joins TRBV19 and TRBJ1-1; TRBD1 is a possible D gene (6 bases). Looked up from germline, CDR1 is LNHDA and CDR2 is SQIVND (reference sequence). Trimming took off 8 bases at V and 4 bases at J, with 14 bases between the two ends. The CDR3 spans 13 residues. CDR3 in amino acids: CASVHRVGTEAFF. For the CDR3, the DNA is TGTGCCAGTGTCCACAGGGTGGGCACTGAAGCTTTCTTT.

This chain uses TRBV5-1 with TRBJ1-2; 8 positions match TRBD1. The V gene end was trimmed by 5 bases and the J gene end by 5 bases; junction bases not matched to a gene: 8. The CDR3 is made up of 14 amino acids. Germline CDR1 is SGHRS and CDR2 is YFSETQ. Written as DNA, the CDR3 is TGCGCCAGCAGTGCCCAGGGGGCAGGGTATGGCTACACCTTC. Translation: CASSAQGAGYGYTF.

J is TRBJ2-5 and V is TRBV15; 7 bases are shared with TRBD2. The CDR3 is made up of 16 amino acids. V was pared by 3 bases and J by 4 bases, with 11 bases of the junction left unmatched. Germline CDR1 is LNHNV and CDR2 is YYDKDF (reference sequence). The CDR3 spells CATSRPREASRETQYF. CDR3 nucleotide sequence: TGTGCCACCAGCAGGCCCCGGGAGGCGAGTAGAGAGACCCAGTACTTC.

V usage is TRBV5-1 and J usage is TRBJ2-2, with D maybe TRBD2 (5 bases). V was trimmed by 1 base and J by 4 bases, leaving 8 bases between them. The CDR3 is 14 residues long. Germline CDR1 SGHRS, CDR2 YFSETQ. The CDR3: CASSLMGSTGELFF. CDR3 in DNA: TGCGCCAGCAGCTTGATGGGGAGCACCGGGGAGCTGTTTTTT.

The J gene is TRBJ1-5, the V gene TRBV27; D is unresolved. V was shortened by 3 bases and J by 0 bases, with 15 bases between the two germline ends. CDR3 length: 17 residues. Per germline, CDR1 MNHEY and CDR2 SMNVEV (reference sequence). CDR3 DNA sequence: TGTGCCAGCAGTTTGAACAGCCTTGGTTATAGCAATCAGCCCCAGCATTTT. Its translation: CASSLNSLGYSNQPQHF.

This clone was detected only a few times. The CDR3 nucleotides are TGTGCCAGCAGCGTCTCGACAGGGACTGGAAACACCATATATTTT. Translated, it gives CASSVSTGTGNTIYF. The chain carries TRBV7-9 and TRBJ1-3; 7 nucleotides agree with TRBD1. After removal of 5 bases from V and 2 bases from J, the junction contained 6 bases not matched to a gene. Germline V gene sequence: CDR1 SEHNR, CDR2 FQNEAQ (reference sequence). The CDR3 is made up of 15 amino acids.

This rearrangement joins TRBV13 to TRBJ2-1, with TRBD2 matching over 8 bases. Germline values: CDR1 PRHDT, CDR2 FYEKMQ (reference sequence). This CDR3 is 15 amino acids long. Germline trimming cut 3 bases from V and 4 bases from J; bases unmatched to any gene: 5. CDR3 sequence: CASSFHGRAYNEQFF. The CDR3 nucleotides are TGTGCCAGCAGCTTTCACGGGAGGGCATACAATGAGCAGTTCTTC. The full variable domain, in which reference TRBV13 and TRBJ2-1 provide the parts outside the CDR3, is AAGVIQSPRHLIKEKRETATLKCYPIPRHDTVYWYQQGPGQDPQFLISFYEKMQSDKGSIPDRFSAQQFSDYHSELNMSSLELGDSALYFCASSFHGRAYNEQFFGPGTRLTVL.

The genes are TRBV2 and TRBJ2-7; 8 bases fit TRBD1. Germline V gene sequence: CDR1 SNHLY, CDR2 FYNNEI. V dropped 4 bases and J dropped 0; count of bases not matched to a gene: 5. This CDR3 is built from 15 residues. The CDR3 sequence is CASSADRGSSYEQYF. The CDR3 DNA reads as TGTGCCAGCAGTGCTGACAGGGGCAGCTCCTACGAGCAGTACTTC. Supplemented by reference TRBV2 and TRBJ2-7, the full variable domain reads EPEVTQTPSHQVTQMGQEVILRCVPISNHLYFYWYRQILGQKVEFLVSFYNNEISEKSEIFDDQFSVERPDGSNFTLKIRSTKLEDSAMYFCASSADRGSSYEQYFGPGTRLTVT.

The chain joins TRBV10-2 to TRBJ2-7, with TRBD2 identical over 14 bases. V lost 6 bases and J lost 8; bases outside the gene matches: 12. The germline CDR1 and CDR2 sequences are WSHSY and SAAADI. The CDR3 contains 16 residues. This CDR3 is CASSGTSGSVVKKQYF. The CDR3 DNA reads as TGCGCCAGCAGCGGGACTAGCGGGAGCGTTGTGAAAAAGCAGTACTTC.